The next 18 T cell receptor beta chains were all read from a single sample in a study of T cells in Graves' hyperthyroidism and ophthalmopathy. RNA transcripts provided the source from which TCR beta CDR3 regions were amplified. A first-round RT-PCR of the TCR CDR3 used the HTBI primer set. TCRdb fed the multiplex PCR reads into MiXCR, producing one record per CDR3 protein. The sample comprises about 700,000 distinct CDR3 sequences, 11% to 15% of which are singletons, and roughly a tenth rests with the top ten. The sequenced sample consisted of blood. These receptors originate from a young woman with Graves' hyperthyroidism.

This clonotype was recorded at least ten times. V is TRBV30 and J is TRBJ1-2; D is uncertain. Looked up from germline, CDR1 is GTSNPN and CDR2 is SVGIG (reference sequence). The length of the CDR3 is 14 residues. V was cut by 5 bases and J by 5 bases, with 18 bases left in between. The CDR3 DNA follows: TGTGCCTGGGCTTCATTTCGGGGTCAATATGGCTACACCTTC. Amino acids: CAWASFRGQYGYTF.

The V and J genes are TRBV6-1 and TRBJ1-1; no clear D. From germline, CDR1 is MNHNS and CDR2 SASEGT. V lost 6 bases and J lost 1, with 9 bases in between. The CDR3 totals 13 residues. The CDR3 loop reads CASRVGGNTEAFF. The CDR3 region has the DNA TGTGCCAGCAGGGTCGGAGGGAACACTGAAGCTTTCTTT.

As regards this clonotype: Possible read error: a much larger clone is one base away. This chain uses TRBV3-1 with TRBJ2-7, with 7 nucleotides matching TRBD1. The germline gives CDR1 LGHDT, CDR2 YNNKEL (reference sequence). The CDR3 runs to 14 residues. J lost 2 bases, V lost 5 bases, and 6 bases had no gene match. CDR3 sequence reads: CASSTKQGAYEQYF. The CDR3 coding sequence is TGTGCCAGCAGCACAAAGCAGGGGGCCTACGAGCAGTACTTC.

The CDR3 region is CASSFVGREGSHEQYF. The CDR3 bases are TGTGCCAGCAGTTTCGTGGGGCGGGAGGGATCCCACGAGCAGTACTTC. This chain uses TRBV28 with TRBJ2-7; the match to TRBD2 covers 9 bases. Germline assignment: CDR1 MDHEN and CDR2 SYDVKM. The CDR3 length is 16 residues. V shed 3 bases and J 5 bases; nucleotides not matched to a gene: 11.

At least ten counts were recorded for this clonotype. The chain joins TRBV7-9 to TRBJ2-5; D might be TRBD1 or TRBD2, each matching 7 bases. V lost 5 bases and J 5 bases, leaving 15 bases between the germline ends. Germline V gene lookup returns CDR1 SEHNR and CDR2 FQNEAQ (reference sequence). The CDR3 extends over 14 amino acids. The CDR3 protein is CASSLRGGGETQYF. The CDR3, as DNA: TGTGCCAGCAGCCTCAGGGGGGGAGGCGAGACCCAGTACTTC.

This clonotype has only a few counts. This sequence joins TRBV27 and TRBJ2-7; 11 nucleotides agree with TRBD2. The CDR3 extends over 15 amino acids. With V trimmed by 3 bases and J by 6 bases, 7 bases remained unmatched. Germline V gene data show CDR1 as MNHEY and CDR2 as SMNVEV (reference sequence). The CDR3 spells CASSFRLAGRGEQYF. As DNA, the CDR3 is TGTGCCAGCAGTTTCCGACTAGCGGGACGGGGCGAGCAGTACTTC.

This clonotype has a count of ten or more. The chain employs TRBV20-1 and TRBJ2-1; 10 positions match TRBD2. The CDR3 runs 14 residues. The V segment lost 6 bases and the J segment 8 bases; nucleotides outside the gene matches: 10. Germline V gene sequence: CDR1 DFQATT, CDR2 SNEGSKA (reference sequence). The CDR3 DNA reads TGCAGTGCAAAGCGGGCTAGCGGGAGATATGAGCAGTTCTTC. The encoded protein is CSAKRASGRYEQFF.

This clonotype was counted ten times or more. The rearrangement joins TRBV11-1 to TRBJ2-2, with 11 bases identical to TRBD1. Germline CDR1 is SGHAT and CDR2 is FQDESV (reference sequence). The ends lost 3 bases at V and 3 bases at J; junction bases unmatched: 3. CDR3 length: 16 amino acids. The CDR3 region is CASSFRTGGYTGELFF. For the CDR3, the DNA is TGTGCCAGCAGCTTCAGGACAGGGGGCTACACCGGGGAGCTGTTTTTT. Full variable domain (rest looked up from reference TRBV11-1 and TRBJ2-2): EAEVAQSPRYKITEKSQAVAFWCDPISGHATLYWYRQILGQGPELLVQFQDESVVDDSQLPKDRFSAERLKGVDSTLKIQPAELGDSAMYLCASSFRTGGYTGELFFGEGSRLTVL.

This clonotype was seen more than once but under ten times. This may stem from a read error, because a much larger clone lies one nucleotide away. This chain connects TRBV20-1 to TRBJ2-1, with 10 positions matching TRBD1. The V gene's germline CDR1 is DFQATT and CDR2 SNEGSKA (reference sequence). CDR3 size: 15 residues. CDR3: CGAKPLGQGYNEQFF. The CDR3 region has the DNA TGCGGTGCTAAGCCTTTGGGACAGGGGTACAATGAGCAGTTCTTC.

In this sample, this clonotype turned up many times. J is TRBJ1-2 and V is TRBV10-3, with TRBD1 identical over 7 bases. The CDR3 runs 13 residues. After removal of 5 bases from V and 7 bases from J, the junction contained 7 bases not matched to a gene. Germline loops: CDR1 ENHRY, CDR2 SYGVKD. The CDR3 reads CAISSDRESGYTF. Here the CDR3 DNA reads TGTGCCATCAGTTCTGACAGGGAATCTGGCTACACCTTC.

The CDR3 is CSARQGYNEQFF. In nucleotides, the CDR3 is TGCAGTGCTCGACAGGGCTACAATGAGCAGTTCTTC. The chain joins TRBV20-1 to TRBJ2-1; 7 nucleotides agree with TRBD1. V trimming: 5 bases; J trimming: 3 bases; junction bases outside the gene matches: 1. Germline-derived CDR1 and CDR2 are DFQATT and SNEGSKA (reference sequence). This CDR3 has 12 amino acids.

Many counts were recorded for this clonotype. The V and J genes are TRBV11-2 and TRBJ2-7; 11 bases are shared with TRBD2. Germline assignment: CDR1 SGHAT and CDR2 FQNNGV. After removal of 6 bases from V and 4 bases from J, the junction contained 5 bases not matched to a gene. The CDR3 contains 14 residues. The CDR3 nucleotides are TGTGCCAGCAGAACCTTAGCGGGAGGGTACGAGCAGTACTTC. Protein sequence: CASRTLAGGYEQYF.

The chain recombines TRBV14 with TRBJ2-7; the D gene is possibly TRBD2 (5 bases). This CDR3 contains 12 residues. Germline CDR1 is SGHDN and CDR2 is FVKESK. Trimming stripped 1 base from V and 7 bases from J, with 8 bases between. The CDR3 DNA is TGTGCCAGCAGCCAAGCGGGGTTGGAGCAGTACTTC. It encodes CASSQAGLEQYF. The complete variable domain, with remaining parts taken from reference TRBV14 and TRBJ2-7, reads EAGVTQFPSHSVIEKGQTVTLRCDPISGHDNLYWYRRVMGKEIKFLLHFVKESKQDESGMPNNRFLAERTGGTYSTLKVQPAELEDSGVYFCASSQAGLEQYFGPGTRLTVT.

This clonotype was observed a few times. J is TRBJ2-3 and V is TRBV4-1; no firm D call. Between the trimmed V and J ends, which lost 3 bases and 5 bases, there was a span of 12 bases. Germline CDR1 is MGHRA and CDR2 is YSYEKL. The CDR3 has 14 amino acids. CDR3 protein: CASSQGSRGDTQYF. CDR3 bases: TGCGCCAGCAGCCAGGGTTCTCGAGGAGATACGCAGTATTTT.

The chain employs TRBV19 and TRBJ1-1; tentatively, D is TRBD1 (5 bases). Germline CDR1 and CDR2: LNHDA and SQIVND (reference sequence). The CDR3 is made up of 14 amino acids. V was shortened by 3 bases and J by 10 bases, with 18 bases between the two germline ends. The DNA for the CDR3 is TGTGCCAGTAGTATCTCGACAGCCCCTGTCGGAGCTTTCTTT. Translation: CASSISTAPVGAFF.

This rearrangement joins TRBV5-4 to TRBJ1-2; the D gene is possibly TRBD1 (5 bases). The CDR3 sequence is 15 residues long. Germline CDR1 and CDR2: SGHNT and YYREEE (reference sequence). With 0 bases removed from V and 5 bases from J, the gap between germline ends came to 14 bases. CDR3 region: CASSLGGGRSYGYTF. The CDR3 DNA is TGTGCCAGCAGCTTGGGCGGGGGACGGAGTTATGGCTACACCTTC.

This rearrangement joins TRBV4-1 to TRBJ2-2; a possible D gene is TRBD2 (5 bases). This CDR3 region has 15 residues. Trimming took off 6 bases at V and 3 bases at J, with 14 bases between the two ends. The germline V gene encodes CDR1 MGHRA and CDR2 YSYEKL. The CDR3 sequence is CASRPHWRDTGELFF. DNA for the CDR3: TGCGCCAGCAGACCTCACTGGCGGGACACCGGGGAGCTGTTTTTT.

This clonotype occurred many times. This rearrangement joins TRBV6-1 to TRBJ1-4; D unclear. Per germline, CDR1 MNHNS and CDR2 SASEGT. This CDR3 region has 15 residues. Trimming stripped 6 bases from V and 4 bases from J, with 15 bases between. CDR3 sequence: CASSEGNSLNEKLFF. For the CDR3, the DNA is TGTGCCAGCAGCGAGGGTAATTCCCTTAATGAAAAACTGTTTTTT.